This T cell receptor beta chain was found in a study of identical twins. Regarding the study as a whole: Insertions were fewer in abundant cord blood beta clonotypes, whereas memory repertoires showed none of this pattern.

For this clonotype: As yet, its antigen is unknown.

V lost 6 bases, J lost 2 bases, and 14 bases lay in between. CDR3 length: 14 residues. Germline V gives CDR1 SNHLY, CDR2 FYNNEI. MiXCR was run by TCRdb on the 5' RACE reads, yielding one entry per CDR3 protein. The table lists roughly 1.6 million distinct CDR3 sequences, about 32% of them singletons. V usage is TRBV2 and J usage is TRBJ2-7; tentatively, D is TRBD2 (6 bases). The material sequenced was cord blood. The clonotype comes from a newborn girl in good health. In DNA form, the CDR3 reads TGTGCCAGCAGGGGGGGTTGGACTCCCTACGAGCAGTACTTC. Translated: CASRGGWTPYEQYF. The full variable domain, its missing parts supplied by reference TRBV2 and TRBJ2-7, is EPEVTQTPSHQVTQMGQEVILRCVPISNHLYFYWYRQILGQKVEFLVSFYNNEISEKSEIFDDQFSVERPDGSNFTLKIRSTKLEDSAMYFCASRGGWTPYEQYFGPGTRLTVT.